The rows below give T cell receptor beta chains drawn from one sample of a study of cytomegalovirus exposure and HLA in healthy donors. Produced via immunoSEQ multiplex PCR; TCRdb's table is partial and in-frame only. This sample has 130,000 to 150,000 clones, with just under 85% found just once. The sequencing input was PBMCs. The origin of the receptors is a man aged 40-55 years in good health and CMV-seropositive. Each CDR3 is given with its conserved first and last residue. D genes are given only for firm matches. Clone size is stated in some rows and not others, as once, few, many or a class when expanded.

J | V | size | D | CDR3 | DNA
TRBJ1-2 | TRBV7-2 | - | - | CASSTQGYGYTF | TGTGCCAGCAGCACCCAGGGATATGGCTACACCTTC
TRBJ1-4 | TRBV15 | - | - | CATSSRQGREKLFF | TGTGCCACCAGCTCCCGCCAGGGGCGGGAAAAACTGTTTTTT
TRBJ1-2 | TRBV30 | - | - | CAWSVPGFRRPDGYTF | TGTGCCTGGAGTGTTCCGGGTTTTCGGAGACCCGATGGCTACACCTTC
TRBJ2-7 | TRBV9 | - | TRBD2 | CASSPRTSGRLEQYF | TGTGCCAGCAGCCCTCGGACTAGCGGGAGGCTGGAGCAGTACTTC
TRBJ2-7 | TRBV5-6 | once | - | CASSSEPYEQYF | TGTGCCAGCAGCTCGGAGCCCTACGAGCAGTACTTC
TRBJ1-2 | TRBV5-4 | once | TRBD1 | CASSAGTGSYGYTF | TGTGCCAGCAGCGCAGGGACAGGCAGCTATGGCTACACCTTC
TRBJ2-1 | TRBV4-1 | - | TRBD2 | CASSQGLGLAGAWDEQFF | TGCGCCAGCAGCCAAGGACTGGGTCTAGCGGGCGCCTGGGATGAGCAGTTCTTC
TRBJ2-1 | TRBV6-5 | - | - | CASSFTRDNEQFF | TGTGCCAGCAGTTTCACCCGAGACAATGAGCAGTTCTTC
TRBJ2-2 | TRBV5-1 | once | TRBD1 | CASSLLGQGNTGELFF | TGCGCCAGCAGCTTGTTGGGACAGGGGAACACCGGGGAGCTGTTTTTT
TRBJ2-3 | TRBV4-1 | - | TRBD1 | CASSEQGVTDTQYF | TGCGCCAGCAGCGAACAGGGGGTCACAGATACGCAGTATTTT
TRBJ1-1 | TRBV10-3 | once | - | CAIERGGEAFF | TGTGCCATCGAGAGGGGAGGTGAAGCTTTCTTT